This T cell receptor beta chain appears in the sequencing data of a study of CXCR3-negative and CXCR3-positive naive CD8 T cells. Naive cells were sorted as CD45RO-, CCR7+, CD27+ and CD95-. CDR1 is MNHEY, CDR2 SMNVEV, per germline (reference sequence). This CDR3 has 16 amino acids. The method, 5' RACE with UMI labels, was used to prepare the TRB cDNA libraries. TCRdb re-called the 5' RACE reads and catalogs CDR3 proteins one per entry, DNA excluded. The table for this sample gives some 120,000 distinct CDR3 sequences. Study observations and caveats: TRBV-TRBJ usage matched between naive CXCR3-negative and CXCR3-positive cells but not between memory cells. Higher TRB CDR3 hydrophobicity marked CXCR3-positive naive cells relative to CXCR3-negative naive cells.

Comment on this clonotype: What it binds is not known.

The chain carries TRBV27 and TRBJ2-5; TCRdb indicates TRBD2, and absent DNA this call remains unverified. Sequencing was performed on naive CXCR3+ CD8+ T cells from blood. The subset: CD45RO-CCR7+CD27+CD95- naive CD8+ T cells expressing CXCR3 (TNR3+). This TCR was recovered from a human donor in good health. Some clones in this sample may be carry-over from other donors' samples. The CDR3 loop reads CASSFGPSGATEPQYF.